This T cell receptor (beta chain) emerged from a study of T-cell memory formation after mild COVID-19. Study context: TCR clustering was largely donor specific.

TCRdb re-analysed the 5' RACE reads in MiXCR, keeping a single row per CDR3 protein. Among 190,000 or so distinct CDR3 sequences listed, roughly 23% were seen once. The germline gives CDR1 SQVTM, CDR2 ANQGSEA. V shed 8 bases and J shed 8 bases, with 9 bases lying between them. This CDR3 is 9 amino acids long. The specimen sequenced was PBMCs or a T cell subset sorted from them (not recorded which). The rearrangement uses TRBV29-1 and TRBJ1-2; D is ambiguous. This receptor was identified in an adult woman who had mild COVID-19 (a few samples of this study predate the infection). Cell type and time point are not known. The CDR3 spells CSSDEGYTF. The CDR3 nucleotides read TGCAGCTCGGACGAGGGCTACACCTTC.